This T cell receptor beta chain came from a study of cytomegalovirus exposure and HLA in healthy donors. Primers included in the PCR were 60 Vbeta and 13 Jbeta primers. TCRdb's copy holds only in-frame clones and misses some; the assay was immunoSEQ multiplex PCR. The table has 160,000 or so clones, approximately 80% seen once. Trimming took 8 bases from V and 0 from J, leaving 8 bases between them. Germline V gives CDR1 MNHNY, CDR2 SVGAGI (reference sequence). The CDR3 runs 12 residues. The J gene is TRBJ2-7, the V gene TRBV6-6, with a weak D call TRBD1 (5 bases). The TCR comes from a male donor in good health and CMV-seronegative. The sample consisted of PBMCs. In DNA, the CDR3 is TGTGCCAGCTGGGGCAACTCCTACGAGCAGTACTTC. This encodes CASWGNSYEQYF.